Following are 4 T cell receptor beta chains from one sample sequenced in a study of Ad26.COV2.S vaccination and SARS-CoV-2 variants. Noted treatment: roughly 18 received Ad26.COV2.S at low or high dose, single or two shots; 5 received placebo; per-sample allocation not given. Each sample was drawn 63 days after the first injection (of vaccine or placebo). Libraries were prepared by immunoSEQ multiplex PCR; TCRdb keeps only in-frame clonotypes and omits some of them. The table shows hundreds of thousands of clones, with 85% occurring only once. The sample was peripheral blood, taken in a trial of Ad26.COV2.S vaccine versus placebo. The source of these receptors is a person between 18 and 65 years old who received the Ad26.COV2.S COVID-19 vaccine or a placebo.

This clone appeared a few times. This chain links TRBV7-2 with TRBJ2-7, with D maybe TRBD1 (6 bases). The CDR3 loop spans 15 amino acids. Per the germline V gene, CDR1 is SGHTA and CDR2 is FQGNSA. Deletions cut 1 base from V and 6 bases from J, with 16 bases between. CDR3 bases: TGTGCCAGCAGCTTAGACACAGGGATGGGTCGCGAGCAGTACTTC. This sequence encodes CASSLDTGMGREQYF.

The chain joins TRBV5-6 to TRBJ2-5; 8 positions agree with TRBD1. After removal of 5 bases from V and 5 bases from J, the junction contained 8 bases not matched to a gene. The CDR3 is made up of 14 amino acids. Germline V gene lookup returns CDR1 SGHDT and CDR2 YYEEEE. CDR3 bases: TGTGCCAGCAGGTTGAAGTACAGGGGGGAGACCCAGTACTTC. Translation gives CASRLKYRGETQYF.

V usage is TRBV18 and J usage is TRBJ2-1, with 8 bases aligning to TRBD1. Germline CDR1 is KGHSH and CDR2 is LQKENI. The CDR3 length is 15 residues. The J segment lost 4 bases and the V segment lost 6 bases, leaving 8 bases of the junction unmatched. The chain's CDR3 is CASSFGQGPYNEQFF. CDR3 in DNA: TGTGCCAGCTCCTTCGGACAGGGCCCATACAATGAGCAGTTCTTC.

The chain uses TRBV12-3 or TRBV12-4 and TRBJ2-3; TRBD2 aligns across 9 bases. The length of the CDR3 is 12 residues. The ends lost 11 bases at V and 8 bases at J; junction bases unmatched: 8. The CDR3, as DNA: TGTGCCCAGGCGGGGGGGCCTGGTACGCAGTATTTT. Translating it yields CAQAGGPGTQYF.